Listed below are T cell receptor beta chains from one sample, sequenced in a study of blood T cell repertoires in COVID-19. Using immunoSEQ multiplex PCR, the repertoire was profiled, and TCRdb retains in-frame clones only, with some absent. The sample records fewer than 300,000 clones, approximately 90% being singletons. Source material: peripheral blood. The source is a woman in her 30s with COVID-19, enrolled during active disease. Both conserved end residues are part of each CDR3. A D gene is named only where the DNA matches it firmly. Some rows mark clone size as missing; the rest say once, few, many or name a class of expanded clone.

d_call: TRBD1
v_call: TRBV29-1
clone_size: .
j_call: TRBJ1-4
cdr3_nt: TGCAGCGTCACAGGGGTTGATAATGAAAAACTGTTTTTT
cdr3_aa: CSVTGVDNEKLFF

d_call: .
v_call: TRBV30
clone_size: .
j_call: TRBJ1-4
cdr3_nt: TGTGCCTGGAGCCCTACGGAGGGATTGGGCCGCGTTGCAACTAATGAAAAACTGTTTTTT
cdr3_aa: CAWSPTEGLGRVATNEKLFF

d_call: .
v_call: TRBV11-2
clone_size: .
j_call: TRBJ1-2
cdr3_nt: TGTGCCAGCAGCTTACAGAACTATGGCTACACCTTC
cdr3_aa: CASSLQNYGYTF

d_call: .
v_call: TRBV4-1
clone_size: .
j_call: TRBJ1-3
cdr3_nt: TGCGCCAGCAGCCAAGATCGGCGGGTTCTCGCTGGAAACACCATATATTTT
cdr3_aa: CASSQDRRVLAGNTIYF

d_call: TRBD1
v_call: TRBV11-1
clone_size: .
j_call: TRBJ2-7
cdr3_nt: TGTGCCAGCAGCTCGGGACAGCCCACGGGGGAGCAGTACTTC
cdr3_aa: CASSSGQPTGEQYF

d_call: TRBD1
v_call: TRBV3-1/TRBV3-2
clone_size: once
j_call: TRBJ1-1
cdr3_nt: TGTGCCAGCAGCCAAGGACAGGGCTACACTGAAGCTTTCTTT
cdr3_aa: CASSQGQGYTEAFF

d_call: TRBD2
v_call: TRBV19
clone_size: few
j_call: TRBJ2-7
cdr3_nt: TGTGCCAGTAGTATGGCGGGAGGTTCCTACGAGCAGTACTTC
cdr3_aa: CASSMAGGSYEQYF

d_call: TRBD2
v_call: TRBV3-1/TRBV3-2
clone_size: .
j_call: TRBJ2-3
cdr3_nt: TGTGCCAGCAGCCAACTGAGCGGGAGGGCCGTAGATACGCAGTATTTT
cdr3_aa: CASSQLSGRAVDTQYF

d_call: TRBD1
v_call: TRBV5-1
clone_size: .
j_call: TRBJ1-6
cdr3_nt: TGCGCCAGCAGCTTGCGGGACAGGGGGTCGAGCAATTCACCCCTCCACTTT
cdr3_aa: CASSLRDRGSSNSPLHF

d_call: TRBD2
v_call: TRBV2
clone_size: .
j_call: TRBJ2-5
cdr3_nt: TGTGCCAGCAGTACGGGACTAGGTGCGGGTGGAGAGACCCAGTACTTC
cdr3_aa: CASSTGLGAGGETQYF

d_call: .
v_call: TRBV19
clone_size: .
j_call: TRBJ1-1
cdr3_nt: TGTGCCAGTAGCCCCGCGGGCAGCCATGAAGCTTTCTTT
cdr3_aa: CASSPAGSHEAFF

d_call: .
v_call: TRBV28
clone_size: .
j_call: TRBJ1-6
cdr3_nt: TGTGCCAGCCAGGGAGGGGTTAGTTCACCCCTCCACTTT
cdr3_aa: CASQGGVSSPLHF

d_call: .
v_call: TRBV2
clone_size: .
j_call: TRBJ1-1
cdr3_nt: TGTGCCAGCAGTGAAACGCCGGTTAACACTGAAGCTTTCTTT
cdr3_aa: CASSETPVNTEAFF

d_call: TRBD1
v_call: TRBV5-1
clone_size: .
j_call: TRBJ1-2
cdr3_nt: TGCGCCAGCAGCCCGGACAGGTCCTATGGCTACACCTTC
cdr3_aa: CASSPDRSYGYTF

d_call: .
v_call: TRBV5-1
clone_size: .
j_call: TRBJ1-1
cdr3_nt: TGCGCCAGCAGAGATGACCCGAGGAGTGAAGCTTTCTTT
cdr3_aa: CASRDDPRSEAFF

d_call: .
v_call: TRBV12-5
clone_size: .
j_call: TRBJ1-3
cdr3_nt: TGTGCTAGTGGTTTTTGGGTGGAAGGGGTCGGAAACACCATATATTTT
cdr3_aa: CASGFWVEGVGNTIYF

d_call: .
v_call: TRBV27
clone_size: .
j_call: TRBJ2-2
cdr3_nt: TGTGCCAGCAGTTTATCGGCAGGGGCGGACACCGGGGAGCTGTTTTTT
cdr3_aa: CASSLSAGADTGELFF

d_call: TRBD1
v_call: TRBV2
clone_size: .
j_call: TRBJ1-1
cdr3_nt: TGTGCCAGCAGTCTCAGGGGGAGCACTGAAGCTTTCTTT
cdr3_aa: CASSLRGSTEAFF

d_call: .
v_call: TRBV2
clone_size: .
j_call: TRBJ1-4
cdr3_nt: TGTGCCAGCAGCGGCGGACAGTCAACTAATGAAAAACTGTTTTTT
cdr3_aa: CASSGGQSTNEKLFF

d_call: TRBD1
v_call: TRBV18
clone_size: .
j_call: TRBJ1-1
cdr3_nt: TGTGCCAGCTCACCACTTGGGGACAGTTTAACTGAAGCTTTCTTT
cdr3_aa: CASSPLGDSLTEAFF

d_call: .
v_call: TRBV19
clone_size: .
j_call: TRBJ1-2
cdr3_nt: TGTGCCAGTAGTATGCAAGGACAGCTTAACTATGGCTACACCTTC
cdr3_aa: CASSMQGQLNYGYTF

d_call: TRBD2
v_call: TRBV27
clone_size: .
j_call: TRBJ2-7
cdr3_nt: TGTGCTAGCAGGGGACTAGCGGGAGGATTCGCCCCCTACGAGCAGTACTTC
cdr3_aa: CASRGLAGGFAPYEQYF

d_call: TRBD2
v_call: TRBV9
clone_size: .
j_call: TRBJ2-1
cdr3_nt: TGTGCCAGCAGCGCTAGAGGGACTAGCTCGCTCCATGAGCAGTTCTTC
cdr3_aa: CASSARGTSSLHEQFF

d_call: TRBD2
v_call: TRBV27
clone_size: .
j_call: TRBJ2-7
cdr3_nt: TGTGCCAGCAGTTCGCGGACTAGCGGGAGGAATAGGGAGCAGTACTTC
cdr3_aa: CASSSRTSGRNREQYF

d_call: TRBD1
v_call: TRBV30
clone_size: .
j_call: TRBJ2-7
cdr3_nt: TGTGCCTGGAAGTACCGGGACAGGGGTTCCTACGAGCAGTACTTC
cdr3_aa: CAWKYRDRGSYEQYF

d_call: TRBD2
v_call: TRBV5-1
clone_size: .
j_call: TRBJ2-7
cdr3_nt: TGCGCCAGCAGCTTGGGACTAGCGGGAGCCTACGAGCAGTACTTC
cdr3_aa: CASSLGLAGAYEQYF

d_call: .
v_call: TRBV19
clone_size: .
j_call: TRBJ1-5
cdr3_nt: TGTGCCAGTAGGCAGGGATCCCAGCCCCAGCATTTT
cdr3_aa: CASRQGSQPQHF

d_call: .
v_call: TRBV2
clone_size: .
j_call: TRBJ1-5
cdr3_nt: TGTGCCAGCAGTGAAGCCTACGTCAATCAGCCCCAGCATTTT
cdr3_aa: CASSEAYVNQPQHF

d_call: TRBD1
v_call: TRBV12-3/TRBV12-4
clone_size: .
j_call: TRBJ1-6
cdr3_nt: TGTGCCAGCAGTCCAGGGGGTAATTCACCCCTCCACTTT
cdr3_aa: CASSPGGNSPLHF

d_call: .
v_call: TRBV6-5
clone_size: .
j_call: TRBJ1-1
cdr3_nt: TGTGCCAGCCCACCGGGGGGAAGGACTGAAGCTTTCTTT
cdr3_aa: CASPPGGRTEAFF

d_call: TRBD1
v_call: TRBV27
clone_size: .
j_call: TRBJ1-4
cdr3_nt: TGTGCCAGCAGTTCCAGGGGGGCTAATGAAAAACTGTTTTTT
cdr3_aa: CASSSRGANEKLFF

d_call: .
v_call: TRBV7-2
clone_size: .
j_call: TRBJ1-1
cdr3_nt: TGTGCCAGCAGCCTGGACAGCAGGAACACTGAAGCTTTCTTT
cdr3_aa: CASSLDSRNTEAFF

d_call: TRBD1
v_call: TRBV5-8
clone_size: .
j_call: TRBJ1-5
cdr3_nt: TGTGCCAGCCGCGGACAGGGGGCTGGTCAGCCCCAGCATTTT
cdr3_aa: CASRGQGAGQPQHF

d_call: TRBD1
v_call: TRBV6-5
clone_size: .
j_call: TRBJ1-5
cdr3_nt: TGTGCCAGCAGTTACTTCGACAGGGAAGGGCAGCCCCAGCATTTT
cdr3_aa: CASSYFDREGQPQHF

d_call: .
v_call: TRBV6-2/TRBV6-3
clone_size: .
j_call: TRBJ2-7
cdr3_nt: TGTGCCAGCAGTTACTCGATGGGGGGCTCCTACGAGCAGTACTTC
cdr3_aa: CASSYSMGGSYEQYF

d_call: TRBD2
v_call: TRBV28
clone_size: .
j_call: TRBJ2-3
cdr3_nt: TGTGCCAGCAGTCTAGCGGGGGACAGCACAGATACGCAGTATTTT
cdr3_aa: CASSLAGDSTDTQYF

d_call: .
v_call: TRBV6-1
clone_size: .
j_call: TRBJ1-6
cdr3_nt: TGTGCCAGCAGTGAAATCCCGGGATGGAGTAATTCACCCCTCCACTTT
cdr3_aa: CASSEIPGWSNSPLHF

d_call: TRBD1
v_call: TRBV28
clone_size: .
j_call: TRBJ1-2
cdr3_nt: TGTGCCAGCAGGATACGGGGACAGCCCTATGGCTACACCTTC
cdr3_aa: CASRIRGQPYGYTF

d_call: .
v_call: TRBV27
clone_size: .
j_call: TRBJ2-6
cdr3_nt: TGTGCCACCAGGGAGTCTGGGGCCAACGTCCTGACTTTC
cdr3_aa: CATRESGANVLTF

d_call: .
v_call: TRBV10-2
clone_size: .
j_call: TRBJ1-2
cdr3_nt: TGCGCCAGCAGTGAGTCGTGGAGGGTGGGCTATGGCTACACCTTC
cdr3_aa: CASSESWRVGYGYTF

d_call: TRBD2
v_call: TRBV7-9
clone_size: .
j_call: TRBJ2-3
cdr3_nt: TGTGCCAGCAGCCCCTCCCCCACGGGAGGGCCTGCAGATACGCAGTATTTT
cdr3_aa: CASSPSPTGGPADTQYF

d_call: .
v_call: TRBV7-9
clone_size: .
j_call: TRBJ2-7
cdr3_nt: TGTGCCAGCAGCCACGGACACCTCTACGAGCAGTACTTC
cdr3_aa: CASSHGHLYEQYF

d_call: .
v_call: TRBV6-4
clone_size: .
j_call: TRBJ2-2
cdr3_nt: TGTGCCGCTGGGGGGTTTAGCCGGGAGCTGTTTTTT
cdr3_aa: CAAGGFSRELFF

d_call: .
v_call: TRBV2
clone_size: .
j_call: TRBJ1-5
cdr3_nt: TGTGCCTGCCGAGGCGAAACTAGCAATCAGCCCCAGCATTTT
cdr3_aa: CACRGETSNQPQHF